Following are 10 T cell receptor beta chains from one sample sequenced in a study of cytomegalovirus exposure and HLA in healthy donors. The PCR used 60 Vbeta and 13 Jbeta primers. The repertoire was sequenced with immunoSEQ multiplex PCR; TCRdb's copy has only in-frame clones and lacks some. The table lists about 180,000 clones, roughly 77% of them singletons, with roughly 2% in the top ten. Specimen: PBMCs. The source is a woman between 25 and 40 years old in good health and CMV-seronegative.

V gene TRBV28 combines with J gene TRBJ1-1; TRBD1 agrees at 8 bases. CDR1 is MDHEN, CDR2 SYDVKM, per germline. The CDR3 loop spans 13 amino acids. V was clipped by 5 bases and J by 6 bases; unmatched bases: 5. CDR3 sequence: CASSVTGASEAFF. The DNA for the CDR3 is TGTGCCAGCAGTGTGACAGGGGCATCTGAAGCTTTCTTT.

The chain joins TRBV6-1 to TRBJ1-1; no reliable D call. The CDR3 extends over 12 amino acids. Germline V gene sequence: CDR1 MNHNS, CDR2 SASEGT. Trimming left V 4 bases short and J 5 bases short, with 8 bases between. The DNA of the CDR3 is TGTGCCAGCAGTGTAATGACAACTGAAGCTTTCTTT. Protein sequence: CASSVMTTEAFF.

This clone was detected only once. This chain links TRBV5-1 with TRBJ2-1; unclear D gene. Trimming removed 3 bases at V and 11 bases at J, with 9 bases between. CDR1 and CDR2 from the germline V gene are SGHRS and YFSETQ. The length of the CDR3 is 11 residues. Here the CDR3 DNA reads TGCGCCAGCAGCTCTACCTTAAAGCAGTTCTTC. Its protein is CASSSTLKQFF.

The chain is built from TRBV7-7 and TRBJ2-2, with 8 bases lining up with TRBD1. The CDR3 covers 14 residues. The V and J ends lost 10 bases and 7 bases, in that order; junction bases with no gene match: 11. Germline values: CDR1 SSHAT, CDR2 FNYEAQ (reference sequence). The CDR3 nucleotides read TGTGCCACTAAGCCGGGACAGGAGCACGGGGAGCTGTTTTTT. This gives the protein CATKPGQEHGELFF.

The chain uses TRBV7-3 and TRBJ2-4, with 9 positions matching TRBD1. This CDR3 region has 14 residues. Per the germline V gene, CDR1 is SGHTA and CDR2 is FQGTGA. Trimming cost V 3 bases and J 3 bases; bases outside gene matches: 0. CDR3 loop: CASSLTGGKNIQYF. The CDR3 nucleotides are TGTGCCAGCAGCTTGACAGGGGGCAAAAACATTCAGTACTTC.

The V gene is TRBV21-1, the J gene TRBJ2-3; TRBD1 reflects the table's D call only, with no check against the DNA. TRBV21-1 has pseudogene status. The CDR3 totals 14 residues. The CDR3 DNA is TGTGCCAGCAGCAAACAGGGGGAGTCAGATACGCAGTATTTT. Protein: CASSKQGESDTQYF.

The chain uses TRBV9 and TRBJ2-5, with a possible D match to TRBD2 (6 bases). Germline V gives CDR1 SGDLS, CDR2 YYNGEE. Trimming removed 5 bases from V and 2 bases from J, with 16 bases in between. The CDR3 is made up of 15 amino acids. The CDR3 loop is CASSRGPRGQETQYF. As DNA, the CDR3 is TGTGCCAGCAGTAGGGGACCTCGGGGGCAAGAGACCCAGTACTTC.

V and J are TRBV5-1 and TRBJ2-5, with D perhaps TRBD1 (6 bases). The germline V gene has CDR1 SGHRS and CDR2 YFSETQ. CDR3 length: 14 residues. V was trimmed by 3 bases and J by 1 base, leaving 10 bases between them. The CDR3 protein is CASSYGDIQETQYF. The CDR3 nucleotides read TGCGCCAGCAGCTACGGGGACATCCAAGAGACCCAGTACTTC.

This chain links TRBV19 with TRBJ1-1; D ambiguous. The germline V and J ends were trimmed by 5 bases and 0 bases, with 7 bases remaining between them. The CDR3 has 13 amino acids. The germline V gene encodes CDR1 LNHDA and CDR2 SQIVND (reference sequence). The CDR3 reads CASSYSVNTEAFF. CDR3 bases: TGTGCCAGTAGTTACTCGGTGAACACTGAAGCTTTCTTT. Full variable domain (outside the CDR3, taken from reference TRBV19 and TRBJ1-1): DGGITQSPKYLFRKEGQNVTLSCEQNLNHDAMYWYRQDPGQGLRLIYYSQIVNDFQKGDIAEGYSVSREKKESFPLTVTSAQKNPTAFYLCASSYSVNTEAFFGQGTRLTVV.

The V and J genes are TRBV5-6 and TRBJ1-2; unclear D gene. This CDR3 contains 15 residues. The V gene's germline CDR1 is SGHDT and CDR2 YYEEEE. V lost 1 base to trimming and J lost 4 bases, with 14 bases between them. The CDR3 DNA reads as TGTGCCAGCAGCTTGAGCGTATCCGGCGTCTATGGCTACACCTTC. Protein product: CASSLSVSGVYGYTF.